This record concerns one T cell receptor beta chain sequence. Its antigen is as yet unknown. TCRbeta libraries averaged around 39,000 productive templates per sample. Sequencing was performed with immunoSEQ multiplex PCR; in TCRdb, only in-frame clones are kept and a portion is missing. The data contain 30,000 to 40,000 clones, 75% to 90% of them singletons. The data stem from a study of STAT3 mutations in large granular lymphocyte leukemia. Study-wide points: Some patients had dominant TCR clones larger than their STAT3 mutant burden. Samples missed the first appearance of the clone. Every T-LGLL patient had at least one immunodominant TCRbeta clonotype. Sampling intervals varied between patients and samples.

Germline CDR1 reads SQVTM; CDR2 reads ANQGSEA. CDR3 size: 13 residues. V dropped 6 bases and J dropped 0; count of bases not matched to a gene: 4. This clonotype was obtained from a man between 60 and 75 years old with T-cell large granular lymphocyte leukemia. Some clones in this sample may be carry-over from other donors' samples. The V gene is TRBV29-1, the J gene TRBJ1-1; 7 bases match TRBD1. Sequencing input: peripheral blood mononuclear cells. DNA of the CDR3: TGCAGCGTATGGACAGGAATGAACACTGAAGCTTTCTTT. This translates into CSVWTGMNTEAFF.